These 18 T cell receptor beta chains originate from one sample sequenced in a study of robustness of blood B and T cell sequencing. A 5' template-switch oligo added a universal priming site during cDNA synthesis. Each cDNA molecule was tagged by a 12-nucleotide random UMI. TCRdb independently ran MiXCR on the PCR reads; one entry per CDR3 protein. The table records some 3,600 distinct CDR3 sequences, about 56% of them present only once. TCR beta repertoires were quantified from mRNA rather than genomic DNA. The material sequenced was peripheral blood. These receptors all come from a human donor in good health.

The sample holds one count of this clonotype. The rearrangement links TRBV15 to TRBJ2-3; no definite D call. The CDR3 loop spans 15 amino acids. The germline V gene encodes CDR1 LNHNV and CDR2 YYDKDF (reference sequence). The germline V and J ends were trimmed by 1 base and 5 bases, with 13 bases remaining between them. The CDR3 loop reads CATSRVVVGKDTQYF. The CDR3 bases are TGTGCCACCAGCAGAGTCGTCGTAGGGAAAGATACGCAGTATTTT.

The genes are TRBV5-1 and TRBJ2-7; 8 nucleotides line up with TRBD1. The CDR3 runs to 13 residues. Germline-derived CDR1 and CDR2 are SGHRS and YFSETQ. Trimming cost V 4 bases and J 5 bases; bases outside gene matches: 5. CDR3 coding DNA: TGCGCCAGCAGCGGACAGGGTGTAAACGAGCAGTACTTC. It codes for CASSGQGVNEQYF.

V and J are TRBV10-1 and TRBJ2-7; 8 nucleotides agree with TRBD1. Germline V lookup: CDR1 WNHNN, CDR2 SYGVQD (reference sequence). This CDR3 has 14 residues. J was trimmed by 2 bases and V by 5 bases; bases with no gene match: 5. The DNA of the CDR3 is TGCGCCAGCAGTCTTGGACAGGGCACCTACGAGCAGTACTTC. This sequence encodes CASSLGQGTYEQYF.

The chain recombines TRBV11-3 with TRBJ2-5; D tentatively reads TRBD1 or TRBD2 (5 bases each). Germline V gene sequence: CDR1 SGHNT, CDR2 YENEEA. V lost 4 bases to trimming and J lost 3 bases, with 9 bases between them. This CDR3 spans 13 amino acids. The chain's CDR3 is CASSWGKEETQYF. Here the CDR3 DNA reads TGTGCCAGCAGCTGGGGGAAAGAAGAGACCCAGTACTTC.

This clonotype was seen only a few times. This chain links TRBV7-2 with TRBJ1-5; TRBD1 is a possible D gene (5 bases). The CDR3 has 15 residues. Germline V gives CDR1 SGHTA, CDR2 FQGNSA. V lost 5 bases to trimming and J lost 7 bases, with 18 bases between them. The CDR3 nucleotides are TGTGCCAGCAGCCCGGACGGGACCCCCCCACAGCCCCAGCATTTT. This translates into CASSPDGTPPQPQHF.

This chain links TRBV7-3 with TRBJ2-3; TRBD2 agrees at 8 bases. This CDR3 spans 15 amino acids. The junction had 5 bases not matched to a gene; V was cut back by 3 bases and J by 3 bases. The germline V gene has CDR1 SGHTA and CDR2 FQGTGA. The DNA of the CDR3 is TGTGCCAGCAGCTTCCGGGGGGGCAAGACAGATACGCAGTATTTT. It is translated as CASSFRGGKTDTQYF.

This clonotype has only a few counts. V and J are TRBV20-1 and TRBJ2-7; a possible D gene is TRBD1 (5 bases). CDR1 DFQATT and CDR2 SNEGSKA come from the germline V gene (reference sequence). V lost 3 bases and J 2 bases, leaving 20 bases between the germline ends. The CDR3 spans 16 residues. The CDR3: CSASGQGSTNAYEQYF. As DNA, the CDR3 is TGCAGTGCTAGTGGGCAGGGATCGACAAACGCCTACGAGCAGTACTTC.

V usage is TRBV5-1 and J usage is TRBJ1-2; the D is unclear. Germline CDR1 SGHRS, CDR2 YFSETQ. The CDR3 length is 14 residues. The V and J ends lost 3 bases and 4 bases respectively, with 13 bases between them. The CDR3 loop is CASSSGRSLYGYTF. The CDR3, as DNA: TGCGCCAGCAGCTCGGGGAGATCCCTCTATGGCTACACCTTC.

This clonotype has a single count. The gene calls are TRBV6-5 and TRBJ1-6; D is undetermined. The CDR3 covers 16 residues. Deletions cut 1 base from V and 6 bases from J, with 13 bases between. Per the germline V gene, CDR1 is MNHEY and CDR2 is SVGAGI. CDR3 nucleotide sequence: TGTGCCAGCAGTTACTTCGGGCCCGAGGGTAATTCACCCCTCCACTTT. Translating it yields CASSYFGPEGNSPLHF.

This clonotype was recorded once. The chain couples TRBV11-1 to TRBJ2-7; D may be TRBD1 (6 bases). The germline gives CDR1 SGHAT, CDR2 FQDESV (reference sequence). The V gene lost 7 bases and the J gene lost 3 bases, with 10 bases spanning the gap. The CDR3 is 12 amino acids. CDR3 sequence reads: CASKQGSYEQYF. In DNA, the CDR3 is TGTGCCAGCAAACAGGGCAGCTACGAGCAGTACTTC.

The chain joins TRBV11-1 to TRBJ2-3, with TRBD2 matching 11 bases. The CDR3 is 15 residues long. J was trimmed by 4 bases and V by 5 bases; bases with no gene match: 5. Germline V lookup: CDR1 SGHAT, CDR2 FQDESV (reference sequence). In nucleotides, the CDR3 is TGTGCCAGCAGCACCGGGACTAGCGGTGCAGATACGCAGTATTTT. This sequence encodes CASSTGTSGADTQYF.

V and J are TRBV7-9 and TRBJ2-1; TRBD2 agrees at 14 bases. Germline V CDR1 and CDR2: SEHNR, FQNEAQ (reference sequence). The V gene end was trimmed by 5 bases and the J gene end by 7 bases; junction bases not matched to a gene: 4. This CDR3 spans 15 amino acids. CDR3 region: CASSKTSGGVNEQFF. In DNA, the CDR3 is TGTGCCAGCAGCAAGACTAGCGGGGGGGTAAATGAGCAGTTCTTC.

The chain uses TRBV24-1 and TRBJ1-5; 7 nucleotides match TRBD1. The CDR3 spans 15 residues. Germline trimming cut 4 bases from V and 3 bases from J; bases unmatched to any gene: 5. Germline V gene sequence: CDR1 KGHDR, CDR2 SFDVKD. CDR3 nucleotide sequence: TGTGCCACCAGTGACCCTGGACAGGTCAATCAGCCCCAGCATTTT. Translation gives CATSDPGQVNQPQHF.

This chain uses TRBV10-3 with TRBJ2-7; unclear D gene. Trimming cost V 6 bases and J 2 bases, with 11 bases left between them. CDR3 length: 13 residues. Germline V gene sequence: CDR1 ENHRY, CDR2 SYGVKD. Here the CDR3 DNA reads TGTGCCATCAGGGGTCCCCTGACCTACGAGCAGTACTTC. This encodes CAIRGPLTYEQYF.

V gene TRBV15 combines with J gene TRBJ1-6; D remains ambiguous. The CDR3 runs 15 residues. V lost 0 bases and J lost 7, with 10 bases in between. The germline V gene encodes CDR1 LNHNV and CDR2 YYDKDF (reference sequence). CDR3 in DNA: TGTGCCACCAGCAGAGAATCAGGAGGAAATTCACCCCTCCACTTT. It is translated as CATSRESGGNSPLHF. The full variable domain, rest sourced from reference TRBV15 and TRBJ1-6, is DAMVIQNPRYQVTQFGKPVTLSCSQTLNHNVMYWYQQKSSQAPKLLFHYYDKDFNNEADTPDNFQSRRPNTSFCFLDIRSPGLGDTAMYLCATSRESGGNSPLHFGNGTRLTVT.

CDR3 protein: CSVEVWGGRTGGREQYF. CDR3 in DNA: TGCAGCGTTGAAGTCTGGGGCGGGAGGACAGGGGGTCGCGAGCAGTACTTC. V is TRBV29-1 and J is TRBJ2-7; 10 nucleotides agree with TRBD1. Germline V gene data show CDR1 as SQVTM and CDR2 as ANQGSEA. The V and J ends lost 1 base and 6 bases, in that order; junction bases with no gene match: 15. This CDR3 comprises 17 residues.

This clonotype turned up a few times. The chain has TRBV5-1 and TRBJ2-1; D uncertain. V lost 4 bases to trimming and J lost 9 bases, with 11 bases between them. This CDR3 comprises 12 residues. The germline V gene has CDR1 SGHRS and CDR2 YFSETQ. This CDR3 reads CASSVEVSEQFF. DNA of the CDR3: TGCGCCAGCAGCGTAGAGGTCAGTGAGCAGTTCTTC. The full variable domain, its missing parts supplied by reference TRBV5-1 and TRBJ2-1, is KAGVTQTPRYLIKTRGQQVTLSCSPISGHRSVSWYQQTPGQGLQFLFEYFSETQRNKGNFPGRFSGRQFSNSRSEMNVSTLELGDSALYLCASSVEVSEQFFGPGTRLTVL.

In this sample, this clonotype turned up a few times. The chain couples TRBV30 to TRBJ2-2, with TRBD1 as a possible D gene (5 bases). The CDR3 spans 14 residues. Trimming cost V 7 bases and J 3 bases, with 15 bases left between them. The germline V gene encodes CDR1 GTSNPN and CDR2 SVGIG (reference sequence). DNA of the CDR3: TGTGCCTACTTAGACAGACCCTACACCGGGGAGCTGTTTTTT. Protein: CAYLDRPYTGELFF.